This T cell receptor (beta chain) was sequenced for a study of OX40 agonist ivuxolimab in advanced cancers. Study as a whole: Patients were dosed with the agonistic anti-OX40 (CD134) antibody ivuxolimab. Ivuxolimab, which patients received intravenously every 2 weeks, was dosed at 0.01 to 10 mg/kg. Three partial responders included one hepatocellular carcinoma patient and two cutaneous melanoma patients.

The table came from immunoSEQ multiplex PCR; TCRdb's copy has only in-frame clones and leaves some out. The data show about 58,000 clones, approximately 91% seen once. Of note for this clone: Its cognate antigen is unknown.

Study-level points and caveats: At 0.1 to 3.0 mg/kg and by week 6, clonal expansion occurred in CD4+ and CD8+ blood T cells.

The CDR3 is 18 residues long. Trimming took 3 bases from V and 0 from J, leaving 19 bases between them. Germline CDR1 is SGHNT and CDR2 is YYREEE (reference sequence). Sample: CD4+ or CD8+ T cells sorted from blood, taken in a trial of the OX40 agonist ivuxolimab. The receptor's source is an adult with an advanced solid tumor such as melanoma, head and neck, liver or kidney cancer. The chain has TRBV5-4 and TRBJ2-1; D may match TRBD1 or TRBD2 (5 bases each). CDR3 nucleotides: TGTGCCAGCAGCTCTACAGCCGGGACGCCGACCTCCTACAATGAGCAGTTCTTC. Residues: CASSSTAGTPTSYNEQFF.